This T cell receptor beta chain was observed in a study of blood T cell repertoires in COVID-19. The data were produced by immunoSEQ multiplex PCR, yet TCRdb's version contains in-frame clones alone and is incomplete. The sample carries around 170,000 clones, 88% recorded once. The germline gives CDR1 LGHDT, CDR2 YNNKEL (reference sequence). This CDR3 spans 14 amino acids. V was trimmed by 1 base and J by 8 bases, leaving 11 bases between them. This chain joins TRBV3-1 (or the pseudogene TRBV3-2) and TRBJ1-4; D unclear. This sequence originates from a man between 60 and 70 years old with acute or convalescent COVID-19. Sequencing used peripheral blood. The CDR3 nucleotides are TGTGCCAGCAGCCAAGGGGCCGCGGGGGAAAAACTGTTTTTT. Its translation: CASSQGAAGEKLFF.